The 22 T cell receptor beta chains below come from one sample, sequenced in a study of beta chain features in type 1 diabetes. Reverse transcription of all isolated RNA meant that expressed TCRB transcripts were sequenced. The method was immunoSEQ multiplex PCR; TCRdb's version includes in-frame clones alone and lacks a portion of them. Among 15,000 to 19,000 clones, roughly two fifths were seen once, and the ten largest hold about 0.5%. Sequencing used stem cell memory CD4+ T cells from blood. The receptors come from a woman aged 40-49 years in good health.

The rearrangement links TRBV7-2 to TRBJ1-4, with D tentatively TRBD1 (5 bases). Germline V gene sequence: CDR1 SGHTA, CDR2 FQGNSA. CDR3 length: 13 residues. The ends were cut back, 5 bases at V and 7 bases at J, with 11 bases in the middle. In DNA form, the CDR3 reads TGTGCCAGCAGCCTGAACGGGGGTGAAAAACTGTTTTTT. It codes for CASSLNGGEKLFF. Combining the CDR3 with reference TRBV7-2 and TRBJ1-4 gives the whole variable domain GAGVSQSPSNKVTEKGKDVELRCDPISGHTALYWYRQSLGQGLEFLIYFQGNSAPDKSGLPSDRFSAERTGGSVSTLTIQRTQQEDSAVYLCASSLNGGEKLFFGSGTQLSVL.

J is TRBJ2-3 and V is TRBV7-2; the D gene is possibly TRBD1 (7 bases). Trimming stripped 3 bases from V and 4 bases from J, with 11 bases between. Germline V gene lookup returns CDR1 SGHTA and CDR2 FQGNSA. The length of the CDR3 is 14 residues. CDR3 protein: CASSLEGTADTQYF. The CDR3 DNA follows: TGTGCCAGCAGCTTGGAGGGGACAGCAGATACGCAGTATTTT. The full variable domain, rest sourced from reference TRBV7-2 and TRBJ2-3, is GAGVSQSPSNKVTEKGKDVELRCDPISGHTALYWYRQSLGQGLEFLIYFQGNSAPDKSGLPSDRFSAERTGGSVSTLTIQRTQQEDSAVYLCASSLEGTADTQYFGPGTRLTVL.

This clone was found a few times. J is TRBJ1-1 and V is TRBV9; 8 bases are a match to TRBD1. After removal of 5 bases from V and 1 base from J, the junction contained 4 bases not matched to a gene. Germline V gene data show CDR1 as SGDLS and CDR2 as YYNGEE. This CDR3 spans 14 amino acids. The DNA for the CDR3 is TGTGCCAGCAGTTCGACAGGGGCGAACACTGAAGCTTTCTTT. It yields the protein CASSSTGANTEAFF.

This rearrangement joins TRBV27 to TRBJ2-7; tentative D call: TRBD2 (6 bases). CDR3 length: 13 residues. Trimming removed 2 bases at V and 7 bases at J, with 12 bases between. The germline V gene encodes CDR1 MNHEY and CDR2 SMNVEV (reference sequence). CDR3 region: CASSLTAGLEQYF. CDR3 sequence (DNA): TGTGCCAGCAGTTTAACGGCAGGACTAGAGCAGTACTTC.

This clone was seen more than once but under ten times. This sequence joins TRBV9 and TRBJ1-5; no firm D call. The CDR3 is made up of 14 amino acids. V was pared by 4 bases and J by 6 bases, with 14 bases between. The germline gives CDR1 SGDLS, CDR2 YYNGEE. The CDR3 region has the DNA TGTGCCAGCAGCCCCGGCAATTCGGGTCAGCCCCAGCATTTT. It yields the protein CASSPGNSGQPQHF.

The V call is TRBV11-2, the J call TRBJ2-5; perhaps TRBD1 as D (7 bases). Trimming shortened V by 5 bases and J by 5 bases, and 12 bases separated the two germline ends. The CDR3 spans 13 residues. From germline, CDR1 is SGHAT and CDR2 FQNNGV. The CDR3 loop reads CASSGGGLETQYF. DNA for the CDR3: TGTGCCAGCAGCGGAGGGGGCTTGGAGACCCAGTACTTC. Together with reference TRBV11-2 and TRBJ2-5, the CDR3 gives the full variable domain: EAGVAQSPRYKIIEKRQSVAFWCNPISGHATLYWYQQILGQGPKLLIQFQNNGVVDDSQLPKDRFSAERLKGVDSTLKIQPAKLEDSAVYLCASSGGGLETQYFGPGTRLLVL.

This clone has more than one count but fewer than ten. The rearrangement uses TRBV5-1 and TRBJ1-2; 8 nucleotides match TRBD1. Germline V gene data show CDR1 as SGHRS and CDR2 as YFSETQ. The length of the CDR3 is 13 residues. After removal of 3 bases from V and 3 bases from J, the junction contained 1 base not matched to a gene. CDR3 in DNA: TGCGCCAGCAGCTCGACAGGGGACTATGGCTACACCTTC. This codes for CASSSTGDYGYTF. Variable domain in full (rest from reference TRBV5-1 and TRBJ1-2): KAGVTQTPRYLIKTRGQQVTLSCSPISGHRSVSWYQQTPGQGLQFLFEYFSETQRNKGNFPGRFSGRQFSNSRSEMNVSTLELGDSALYLCASSSTGDYGYTFGSGTRLTVV.

The rearrangement uses TRBV19 and TRBJ2-2, with D possibly being TRBD1 (6 bases). Trimming took off 5 bases at V and 1 base at J, with 8 bases between the two ends. CDR3 length: 14 amino acids. CDR1 LNHDA and CDR2 SQIVND come from the germline V gene (reference sequence). CDR3 loop: CASSARGNTGELFF. CDR3 bases: TGTGCCAGTAGTGCCAGGGGGAACACCGGGGAGCTGTTTTTT.

The rearrangement joins TRBV5-4 to TRBJ1-1, with a possible D match to TRBD1 (6 bases). This CDR3 contains 15 residues. V was clipped by 2 bases and J by 5 bases, with 16 bases between them. Germline CDR1 and CDR2: SGHNT and YYREEE (reference sequence). For the CDR3, the DNA is TGTGCCAGCAGCTTAGGGATTCTGAGGGGGACTGAAGCTTTCTTT. It translates to CASSLGILRGTEAFF.

The chain employs TRBV7-8 and TRBJ2-4; 7 positions agree with TRBD2. Per germline, CDR1 SGHVS and CDR2 FQNEAQ. After removal of 4 bases from V and 9 bases from J, the junction contained 12 bases not matched to a gene. The CDR3 loop spans 15 amino acids. Here the CDR3 DNA reads TGTGCCAGCAGCTCGCCTCCGGGGGGTTCGGGCATTCAGTACTTC. Translation: CASSSPPGGSGIQYF.

V usage is TRBV2 and J usage is TRBJ2-5; weak D call: TRBD2 (5 bases). The CDR3 has 11 amino acids. Trimming took off 6 bases at V and 7 bases at J, with 9 bases between the two ends. The V gene's germline CDR1 is SNHLY and CDR2 FYNNEI. Here the CDR3 reads CASRLRGTQYF. The CDR3, as DNA: TGTGCCAGCAGACTCCGGGGGACCCAGTACTTC.

The chain carries TRBV5-1 and TRBJ2-7; TRBD1 agrees at 9 bases. Germline CDR1 reads SGHRS; CDR2 reads YFSETQ. V shed 3 bases, J shed 1 base, and the junction held 14 bases outside the gene matches. The CDR3 contains 18 residues. The CDR3 coding sequence is TGCGCCAGCAGCTCACCTAACCCAACAGGGGGCAAGTCCTACGAGCAGTACTTC. Protein: CASSSPNPTGGKSYEQYF.

This clone came up a few times. The CDR3 is CASSSAGAGYYEQYF. CDR3 DNA: TGCGCCAGCAGCTCGGCAGGGGCCGGTTACTACGAGCAGTACTTC. The V call is TRBV5-1, the J call TRBJ2-7; possible D gene TRBD1, 6 bases. V lost 3 bases and J lost 3, with 16 bases in between. CDR3 length: 15 residues. The germline CDR1 and CDR2 sequences are SGHRS and YFSETQ.

The chain combines TRBV18 with TRBJ2-7; perhaps TRBD2 as D (5 bases). The length of the CDR3 is 19 residues. V lost 3 bases and J lost 6, with 30 bases in between. Germline V lookup: CDR1 KGHSH, CDR2 LQKENI. The CDR3 DNA reads as TGTGCCAGCTCACCTTCACGTAACCCCGTTGTCCGGGGTTCGCCCGAGCAGTACTTC. It is translated as CASSPSRNPVVRGSPEQYF. The full variable domain, in which reference TRBV18 and TRBJ2-7 provide the parts outside the CDR3, is NAGVMQNPRHLVRRRGQEARLRCSPMKGHSHVYWYRQLPEEGLKFMVYLQKENIIDESGMPKERFSAEFPKEGPSILRIQQVVRGDSAAYFCASSPSRNPVVRGSPEQYFGPGTRLTVT.

This chain joins TRBV9 and TRBJ2-2; D uncertain. This CDR3 contains 16 residues. Germline V gives CDR1 SGDLS, CDR2 YYNGEE. V was shortened by 4 bases and J by 1 base, with 14 bases between the two germline ends. In DNA, the CDR3 is TGTGCCAGCAGCTCTAGAGGCCTCTTGAACACCGGGGAGCTGTTTTTT. Its translation is CASSSRGLLNTGELFF.

The chain is built from TRBV6-5 and TRBJ1-3; tentatively, D is TRBD1 (6 bases). V lost 1 base to trimming and J lost 3 bases, with 7 bases between them. The CDR3 runs to 14 residues. CDR1 MNHEY and CDR2 SVGAGI come from the germline V gene. CDR3 nucleotide sequence: TGTGCCAGCAGTTACTTCAGGGGTGGAAACACCATATATTTT. Translation: CASSYFRGGNTIYF.

V is TRBV9 and J is TRBJ2-7, with a weak D call TRBD2 (5 bases). Germline V gene sequence: CDR1 SGDLS, CDR2 YYNGEE. With 5 bases removed from V and 3 bases from J, the gap between germline ends came to 24 bases. The CDR3 contains 17 residues. CDR3 region: CASRPPLWGDGDYEQYF. The CDR3 DNA follows: TGTGCCAGCAGGCCCCCACTTTGGGGAGACGGGGACTACGAGCAGTACTTC.

This clone has just one count. The V and J genes are TRBV11-2 and TRBJ1-2; 7 bases map to TRBD1. V lost 4 bases, J lost 4 bases, and 9 bases stayed unmatched. Germline lookup yields CDR1 SGHAT and CDR2 FQNNGV. The CDR3 has 15 amino acids. CDR3 nucleotides: TGTGCCAGCAGCTCCTCGGACAGGACTTCCTATGGCTACACCTTC. This codes for CASSSSDRTSYGYTF.

The CDR3 sequence is CASRTGEVSNEQFF. DNA of the CDR3: TGTGCCAGCAGGACAGGGGAGGTTAGCAATGAGCAGTTCTTC. The V and J genes are TRBV2 and TRBJ2-1; 8 bases agree with TRBD1. The CDR3 length is 14 residues. Germline V gene sequence: CDR1 SNHLY, CDR2 FYNNEI. V lost 6 bases and J lost 6; bases outside the gene matches: 7.

The rearrangement links TRBV6-6 to TRBJ1-3, with 9 bases that match TRBD1. The J segment lost 2 bases and the V segment lost 5 bases, leaving 4 bases of the junction unmatched. Germline V CDR1 and CDR2: MNHNY, SVGAGI (reference sequence). The CDR3 spans 15 residues. The CDR3 region is CASSAGTGPGNTIYF. CDR3 sequence (DNA): TGTGCCAGCAGTGCAGGGACAGGGCCTGGAAACACCATATATTTT.

This chain joins TRBV7-2 and TRBJ1-2; maybe TRBD1 (5 bases). Germline V lookup: CDR1 SGHTA, CDR2 FQGNSA. Trimming shortened V by 1 base and J by 4 bases, and 10 bases separated the two germline ends. The CDR3 contains 14 residues. The CDR3 DNA sequence: TGTGCCAGCAGCTTAGGGGGACTTCGCTATGGCTACACCTTC. Protein sequence: CASSLGGLRYGYTF.

The chain is built from TRBV28 and TRBJ1-3, with no clear D. The germline CDR1 and CDR2 sequences are MDHEN and SYDVKM. Trimming stripped 6 bases from V and 0 bases from J, with 9 bases between. The CDR3 is 14 residues long. The CDR3 DNA reads as TGTGCCAGCAGCCACGGTGGCTCTGGAAACACCATATATTTT. Its protein is CASSHGGSGNTIYF.